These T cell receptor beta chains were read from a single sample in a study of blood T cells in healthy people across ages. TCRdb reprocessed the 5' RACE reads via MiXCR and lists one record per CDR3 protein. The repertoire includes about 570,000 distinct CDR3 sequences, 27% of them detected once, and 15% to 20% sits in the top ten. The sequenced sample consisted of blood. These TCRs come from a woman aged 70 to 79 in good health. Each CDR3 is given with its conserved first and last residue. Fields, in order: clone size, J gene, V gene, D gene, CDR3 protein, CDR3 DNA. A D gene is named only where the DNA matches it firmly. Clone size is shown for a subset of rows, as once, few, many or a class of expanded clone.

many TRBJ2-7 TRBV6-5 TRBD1 CASSYPDRGSIWCEQYF TGTGCCAGCAGTTATCCCGACAGGGGCTCAATTTGGTGCGAGCAGTACTTC
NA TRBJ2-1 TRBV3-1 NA CAGSREGGSYNEQFF TGTGCCGGCAGCCGAGAAGGGGGCTCCTACAATGAGCAGTTCTTC
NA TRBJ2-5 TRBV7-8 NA CASSYGWSDETQYF TGTGCCAGCAGCTATGGATGGAGCGATGAGACCCAGTACTTC
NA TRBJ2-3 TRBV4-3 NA CASSQEFSGLRPFTDTQYF TGCGCCAGCAGCCAAGAATTTAGTGGGCTTCGCCCGTTCACAGATACGCAGTATTTT
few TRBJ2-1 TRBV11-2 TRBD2 CASSLDLGTSVFF TGTGCCAGCAGCTTAGATCTTGGGACTAGCGTTTTCTTC
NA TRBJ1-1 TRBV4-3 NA CASSQDQQGGTEAFF TGCGCCAGCAGCCAAGATCAACAGGGAGGCACTGAAGCTTTCTTT
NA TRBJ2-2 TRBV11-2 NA CASSLVNLHTGELFF TGTGCCAGCAGCTTAGTGAATTTGCACACCGGGGAGCTGTTTTTT
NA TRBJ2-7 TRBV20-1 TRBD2 CSATLAGGLEQYF TGCAGTGCTACCCTCGCGGGGGGGCTCGAGCAGTACTTC
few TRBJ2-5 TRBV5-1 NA CASSSGRHGETQYF TGCGCCAGCAGCTCGGGACGGCACGGAGAGACCCAGTACTTC
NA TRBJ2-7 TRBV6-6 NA CASSQTRGYEQYF TGTGCCAGCAGTCAGACCAGGGGCTACGAGCAGTACTTC
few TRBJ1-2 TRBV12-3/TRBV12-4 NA CASSLWGDYGYTF TGTGCCAGCAGTTTATGGGGCGACTATGGCTACACCTTC
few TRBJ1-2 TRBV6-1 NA CASSEYTAPNYGYTF TGTGCCAGCAGTGAGTATACAGCTCCAAACTATGGCTACACCTTC
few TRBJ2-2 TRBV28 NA CASKLGTGELFF TGTGCCAGCAAGTTGGGGACCGGGGAGCTGTTTTTT
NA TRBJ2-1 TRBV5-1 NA CASSLVRETRTYNEQFF TGCGCCAGCAGCTTGGTGCGTGAGACAAGGACCTACAATGAGCAGTTCTTC
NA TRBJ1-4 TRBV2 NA CASSEFSGGSYEKLFF TGTGCCAGCAGTGAATTTTCCGGAGGGTCATATGAAAAACTGTTTTTT
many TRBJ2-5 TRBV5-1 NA CASSLDQETQYF TGCGCCAGCAGCTTGGATCAAGAGACCCAGTACTTC
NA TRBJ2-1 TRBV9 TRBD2 CASTRMGLAELYSYNEQFF TGTGCCAGCACACGGATGGGACTAGCGGAGCTATACTCCTACAATGAGCAGTTCTTC
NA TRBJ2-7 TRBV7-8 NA CASSFLGGISSYEQYF TGTGCCAGCAGCTTTTTGGGGGGTATCAGCTCCTACGAGCAGTACTTC
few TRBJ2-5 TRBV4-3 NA CASSDEINRVETQYF TGCGCCAGCAGCGACGAAATAAACCGGGTGGAGACCCAGTACTTC
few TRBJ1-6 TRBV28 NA CASEEPGTLHF TGTGCCAGCGAGGAACCCGGGACCCTCCACTTT
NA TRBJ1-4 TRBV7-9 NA CASSLGLENTGEKLFF TGTGCCAGCAGCTTAGGCCTAGAGAACACGGGGGAAAAACTGTTTTTT
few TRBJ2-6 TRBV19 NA CASSISTGRSSGANVLTF TGTGCCAGTAGTATCTCGACAGGCCGCTCCTCTGGGGCCAACGTCCTGACTTTC
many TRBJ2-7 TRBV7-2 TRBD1 CASSYGTGPYEQYF TGTGCCAGCAGCTACGGGACAGGGCCCTACGAGCAGTACTTC
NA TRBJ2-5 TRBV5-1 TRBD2 CASSFSGGTQETQYF TGCGCCAGCAGCTTCTCGGGGGGTACCCAAGAGACCCAGTACTTC
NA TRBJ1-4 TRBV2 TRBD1 CASRWDRHKEKLFF TGTGCCAGCAGATGGGACAGACATAAAGAAAAACTGTTTTTT
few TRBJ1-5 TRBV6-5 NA CASSYGRDNQPQHF TGTGCCAGCAGTTACGGCAGGGACAATCAGCCCCAGCATTTT
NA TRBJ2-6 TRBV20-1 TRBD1 CSAQPKDRVANVLTF TGCAGTGCTCAGCCCAAGGACAGGGTTGCCAACGTCCTGACTTTC
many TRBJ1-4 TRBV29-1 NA CSVDGDTNEKLFF TGCAGCGTTGATGGGGATACTAATGAAAAACTGTTTTTT
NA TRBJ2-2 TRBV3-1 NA CASSQDSFTGELFF TGTGCCAGCAGCCAAGATTCCTTCACCGGGGAGCTGTTTTTT
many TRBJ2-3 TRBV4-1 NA CASSQDPQGERTDTQYF TGCGCCAGCAGCCAAGATCCCCAGGGCGAGAGGACAGATACGCAGTATTTT
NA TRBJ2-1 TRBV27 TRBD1 CASKTGGWSYNEQFF TGTGCCAGCAAGACAGGGGGTTGGTCCTACAATGAGCAGTTCTTC
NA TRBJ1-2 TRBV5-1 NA CASSLVISGLYGYAF TGCGCCAGCAGCTTGGTTATTTCGGGACTTTATGGCTACGCCTTC
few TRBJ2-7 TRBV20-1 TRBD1 CSAQGWITGGGSSYEQYF TGCAGTGCTCAGGGGTGGATAACAGGGGGTGGTAGTTCCTACGAGCAGTACTTC
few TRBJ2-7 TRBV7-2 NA CASSSWVSSYEQYF TGTGCCAGCAGCTCCTGGGTCAGCTCCTACGAGCAGTACTTC
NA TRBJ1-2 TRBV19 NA CASSIVRPTNYGYTF TGTGCCAGTAGTATAGTAAGGCCGACGAACTATGGCTACACCTTC
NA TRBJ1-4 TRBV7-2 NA CASTQTGSQGKLFF TGTGCCAGCACCCAAACCGGGTCCCAGGGAAAACTGTTTTTT
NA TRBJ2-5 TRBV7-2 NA CASSDRAPQETQYF TGTGCCAGCAGCGACCGGGCCCCCCAAGAGACCCAGTACTTC
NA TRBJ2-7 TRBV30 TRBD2 CAWSPGGGRSSYEQYF TGTGCCTGGAGTCCCGGCGGGGGTCGAAGCTCCTACGAGCAGTACTTC
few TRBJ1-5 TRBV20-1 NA CSARLSGPHQPQHF TGCAGTGCTAGGTTATCGGGTCCCCATCAGCCCCAGCATTTT
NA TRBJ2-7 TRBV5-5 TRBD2 CASSSREGSYQYYEQYF TGTGCCAGCAGCTCTCGGGAGGGGTCGTACCAGTACTACGAGCAGTACTTC
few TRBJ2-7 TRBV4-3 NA CASSQRAFSYEQYF TGCGCCAGCAGCCAGCGGGCCTTCTCCTACGAGCAGTACTTC
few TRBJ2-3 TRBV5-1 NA CASSFNSWADTQYF TGCGCCAGCAGCTTTAACAGTTGGGCAGATACGCAGTATTTT
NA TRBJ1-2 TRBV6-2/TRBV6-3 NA CAGRTRSLLTF TGTGCCGGAAGAACGAGGAGTCTGCTCACCTTC
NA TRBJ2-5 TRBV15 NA CATSRESGSQETQYF TGTGCCACCAGCAGAGAATCCGGTTCTCAAGAGACCCAGTACTTC
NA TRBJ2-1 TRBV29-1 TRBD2 CSVERGRSYNEQFF TGCAGCGTGGAGCGGGGGCGATCCTACAATGAGCAGTTCTTC
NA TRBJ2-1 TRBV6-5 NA CASRGNGHEQFF TGTGCCAGCAGAGGGAACGGGCATGAGCAGTTCTTC
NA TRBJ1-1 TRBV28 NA CASSLNGINTEAFF TGTGCCAGCAGTTTGAACGGAATAAACACTGAAGCTTTCTTT
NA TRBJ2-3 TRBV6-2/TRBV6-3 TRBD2 CASRALAGPSTDTQYF TGTGCCAGCAGGGCATTAGCGGGGCCTAGCACAGATACGCAGTATTTT
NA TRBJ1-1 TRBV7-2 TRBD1 CASRADRGNTEAFF TGTGCCAGCAGGGCCGACAGGGGTAACACTGAAGCTTTCTTT
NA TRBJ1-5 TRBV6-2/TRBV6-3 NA CASSAIPQGPNQPQHF TGTGCCAGCAGTGCCATCCCACAGGGCCCCAATCAGCCCCAGCATTTT
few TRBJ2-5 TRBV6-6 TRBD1 CASNGQGRETQYF TGTGCCAGCAATGGACAGGGTCGTGAGACCCAGTACTTC
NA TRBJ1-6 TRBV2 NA CASSEGALGGEVLHF TGTGCCAGCAGTGAGGGTGCCCTTGGGGGTGAGGTCCTCCACTTT
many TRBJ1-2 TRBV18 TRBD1 CASSPSQGQGPYGYTF TGTGCCAGCTCACCGTCCCAGGGACAGGGACCCTATGGCTACACCTTC
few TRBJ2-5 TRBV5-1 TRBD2 CASSLAWTSGGPNSQETQYF TGCGCCAGCAGCTTGGCCTGGACTAGCGGGGGCCCAAACTCCCAAGAGACCCAGTACTTC
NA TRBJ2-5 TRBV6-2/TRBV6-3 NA CASSSILEETQYF TGTGCCAGCAGTTCAATCCTAGAGGAGACCCAGTACTTC
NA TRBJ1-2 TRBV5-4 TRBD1 CASSYGQGSFYGYTF TGTGCCAGCAGCTACGGACAGGGATCCTTCTATGGCTACACCTTC
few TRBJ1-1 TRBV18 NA CASSPYTRVNTEAFF TGTGCCAGCTCACCGTATACACGGGTAAACACTGAAGCTTTCTTT
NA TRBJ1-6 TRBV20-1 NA CSASAPGPNSPLHF TGCAGTGCTAGCGCACCGGGTCCAAATTCACCCCTCCACTTT
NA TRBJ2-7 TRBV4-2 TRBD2 CASSQETSGLYEQYF TGTGCCAGCAGCCAAGAAACTAGCGGTCTCTACGAGCAGTACTTC
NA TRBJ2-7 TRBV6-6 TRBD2 CASREGTSGYEQYF TGTGCCAGCAGAGAGGGGACTAGCGGGTACGAGCAGTACTTC